The 15 T cell receptor beta chains below all came from one sample that was sequenced in a study of response to subunit inactivated influenza vaccine. Using its own MiXCR run on the RT-PCR reads, TCRdb lists one record per CDR3 protein. Here the sample spans hundreds of thousands of distinct CDR3 sequences, around 15% being singletons. Sequencing was performed on PBMCs from blood, taken around 15 days before vaccination. The source of these receptors is a man aged 50 or older who received an inactivated influenza vaccine.

The chain links TRBV20-1 to TRBJ2-6, with TRBD1 matching over 8 bases. The V gene end was trimmed by 2 bases and the J gene end by 4 bases; junction bases not matched to a gene: 10. This CDR3 spans 17 amino acids. Per germline, CDR1 DFQATT and CDR2 SNEGSKA (reference sequence). The CDR3 coding sequence is TGCAGTGCTAGATCCCATGGACAGGGTTCCGGGGCCAACGTCCTGACTTTC. The encoded protein is CSARSHGQGSGANVLTF.

The gene calls are TRBV7-2 and TRBJ2-1; 9 bases match TRBD2. Per germline, CDR1 SGHTA and CDR2 FQGNSA. V lost 4 bases, J lost 6 bases, and 13 bases stayed unmatched. This CDR3 is built from 17 residues. The CDR3 sequence is CASSSLAGVFNFNEQFF. The CDR3 DNA sequence: TGTGCCAGCAGCTCCTTAGCGGGGGTCTTCAATTTCAATGAGCAGTTCTTC. The variable domain in full, completed from reference TRBV7-2 and TRBJ2-1, reads GAGVSQSPSNKVTEKGKDVELRCDPISGHTALYWYRQSLGQGLEFLIYFQGNSAPDKSGLPSDRFSAERTGGSVSTLTIQRTQQEDSAVYLCASSSLAGVFNFNEQFFGPGTRLTVL.

This clonotype showed up just a few times. The V gene is TRBV2, the J gene TRBJ2-5; no clear D gene. There are 12 residues in the CDR3. V was shortened by 7 bases and J by 7 bases, with 13 bases between the two germline ends. From germline, CDR1 is SNHLY and CDR2 FYNNEI. CDR3 coding DNA: TGTGCCAGCATAGAGGATTCGGGGACCCAGTACTTC. Translated, it gives CASIEDSGTQYF.

This chain joins TRBV20-1 and TRBJ2-5; D gene unclear. The V gene lost 5 bases and the J gene lost 6 bases, with 10 bases spanning the gap. The length of the CDR3 is 11 residues. The V gene's germline CDR1 is DFQATT and CDR2 SNEGSKA (reference sequence). DNA of the CDR3: TGCAGTGCTTGGGGTAGGCAGACCCAGTACTTC. This gives the protein CSAWGRQTQYF.

Ten or more counts support this clonotype. The chain carries TRBV6-2 or TRBV6-3 and TRBJ2-3; D gene unclear. The CDR3 is made up of 16 amino acids. Germline lookup yields CDR1 MNHEY and CDR2 SVGEGT. V was clipped by 5 bases and J by 0 bases, with 15 bases between them. This CDR3 reads CASSEQTHSSTDTQYF. CDR3 in DNA: TGTGCCAGCAGTGAACAGACACATTCTAGCACAGATACGCAGTATTTT.

The rearrangement links TRBV3-1 to TRBJ2-7, with 11 nucleotides matching TRBD2. Germline CDR1 reads LGHDT; CDR2 reads YNNKEL (reference sequence). V lost 1 base, J lost 2 bases, and 1 base stayed unmatched. The CDR3 has 15 residues. CDR3 coding DNA: TGTGCCAGCAGCCAAGCTAGCGGGGGGCCCTACGAGCAGTACTTC. Translated: CASSQASGGPYEQYF.

This clonotype has a handful of counts. This clone may be a read error of a much larger clone one base away. The chain recombines TRBV2 with TRBJ2-3; D gene uncertain. V lost 6 bases and J 4 bases, leaving 5 bases between the germline ends. Germline CDR1 reads SNHLY; CDR2 reads FYNNEI. The CDR3 has 11 residues. The CDR3 reads CASSIPDTQYF. The DNA for the CDR3 is TGTGCCAGCAGCATACCAGATACGCAGTATTTT.

The rearrangement links TRBV5-1 to TRBJ2-2; possibly TRBD1 for D (6 bases). This CDR3 is 14 amino acids long. Germline V gene sequence: CDR1 SGHRS, CDR2 YFSETQ. Trimming left V 4 bases short and J 5 bases short, with 12 bases between. CDR3 in amino acids: CASSTGQRTGELFF. The CDR3 bases are TGCGCCAGCAGCACGGGACAAAGGACCGGGGAGCTGTTTTTT. The whole variable domain, filled in from reference TRBV5-1 and TRBJ2-2, reads KAGVTQTPRYLIKTRGQQVTLSCSPISGHRSVSWYQQTPGQGLQFLFEYFSETQRNKGNFPGRFSGRQFSNSRSEMNVSTLELGDSALYLCASSTGQRTGELFFGEGSRLTVL.

This clonotype was detected a few times. This rearrangement joins TRBV27 to TRBJ1-1; D is unclear. Germline lookup yields CDR1 MNHEY and CDR2 SMNVEV (reference sequence). The length of the CDR3 is 13 residues. V dropped 10 bases and J dropped 1 base, with 13 bases sitting between them. CDR3 in DNA: TGTGCCACCGGACTTTCATCGAACACTGAAGCTTTCTTT. Amino acid sequence: CATGLSSNTEAFF.

In its sample, this clonotype is medium-sized. This rearrangement joins TRBV12-3 or TRBV12-4 to TRBJ2-2; D gene unclear. The CDR3 is made up of 17 amino acids. V gave up 6 bases and J gave up 3 bases, with 20 bases separating them. The CDR3 is CASSPALFSQDTGELFF. The DNA for the CDR3 is TGTGCCAGCAGCCCCGCCCTTTTTAGCCAGGACACCGGGGAGCTGTTTTTT.

This clonotype turned up a few times. This sequence joins TRBV3-1 and TRBJ2-7; D gene uncertain. The CDR3 contains 12 residues. Germline V gives CDR1 LGHDT, CDR2 YNNKEL (reference sequence). V dropped 1 base and J dropped 5 bases, with 6 bases sitting between them. This chain's CDR3 is CASSQAPHEQYF. The DNA for the CDR3 is TGTGCCAGCAGCCAAGCCCCCCACGAGCAGTACTTC.

The CDR3 reads CASQRGSSYEQYF. For the CDR3, the DNA is TGTGCCAGCCAGAGGGGGAGCTCCTACGAGCAGTACTTC. V is TRBV6-6 and J is TRBJ2-7; D possibly corresponds to TRBD1 (6 bases). V was trimmed by 8 bases and J by 0 bases, leaving 11 bases between them. The CDR3 consists of 13 residues. CDR1 MNHNY and CDR2 SVGAGI come from the germline V gene (reference sequence).

The V and J genes are TRBV29-1 and TRBJ2-5; no reliable D call. The CDR3 totals 12 residues. Trimming removed 5 bases from V and 3 bases from J, with 10 bases in between. The germline V gene has CDR1 SQVTM and CDR2 ANQGSEA. Written as DNA, the CDR3 is TGCAGCGTTTTCCCGGGTGAAGAGACCCAGTACTTC. Translated, it gives CSVFPGEETQYF.

CDR3 DNA: TGTGCCAGCAGCTTAGCGCAAATTTTGCGGGAAGCCCTTGGCGAGCAGTACTTC. This translates into CASSLAQILREALGEQYF. The rearrangement links TRBV11-1 to TRBJ2-7, with a tentative D call TRBD2 (6 bases). Germline-derived CDR1 and CDR2 are SGHAT and FQDESV (reference sequence). The V end was cut by 0 bases, the J end by 6 bases, with 24 bases between. This CDR3 comprises 18 residues.

The rearrangement links TRBV12-3 or TRBV12-4 to TRBJ1-3; 11 bases fit TRBD1. This CDR3 comprises 14 residues. The ends lost 6 bases at V and 2 bases at J; junction bases unmatched: 0. The CDR3 bases are TGTGCCAGCAGGGGACAGGGGGCTGGAAACACCATATATTTT. Protein: CASRGQGAGNTIYF.